The entry below gives a single TCR beta chain sequence along with its context. Antigen unknown. Germline assignment: CDR1 SNHLY and CDR2 FYNNEI. J gave up 1 base and V 5 bases, and 3 bases lay outside the gene matches. The CDR3 runs 14 residues. This entry belongs to a study of vaccination and CD4 T cells after COVID-19. The Oncomine TCR Beta short-read assay generated sequence data from the DNA of cultured CD4+ T cells. TCRdb reprocessed the PCR reads via MiXCR and lists one record per CDR3 protein. The table lists about 6,600 distinct CDR3 sequences, around 42% of them singletons. Indicated treatment: roughly 11-day PBMC culture with coronavirus spike peptide pools or control peptides (ViraFEST assay).

The receptor's source is a human donor who had recovered from COVID-19. The chain combines TRBV2 with TRBJ1-1; TRBD1 matches 8 bases. Sequencing was carried out using CD4+ T cells from blood, cultured in vitro. The CDR3 here is CASSRQGSNTEAFF. The CDR3 coding sequence is TGTGCCAGCAGTCGACAGGGGTCGAACACTGAAGCTTTCTTT.